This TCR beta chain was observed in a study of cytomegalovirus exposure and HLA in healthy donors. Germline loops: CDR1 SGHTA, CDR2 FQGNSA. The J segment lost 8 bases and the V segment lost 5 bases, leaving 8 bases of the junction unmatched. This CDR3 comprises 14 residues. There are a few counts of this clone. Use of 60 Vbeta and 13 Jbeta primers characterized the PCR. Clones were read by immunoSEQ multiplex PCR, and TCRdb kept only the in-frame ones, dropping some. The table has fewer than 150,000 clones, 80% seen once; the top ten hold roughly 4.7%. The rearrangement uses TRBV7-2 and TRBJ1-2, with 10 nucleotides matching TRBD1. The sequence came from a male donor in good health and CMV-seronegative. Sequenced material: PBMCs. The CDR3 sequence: CASSPQGQGSGYTF. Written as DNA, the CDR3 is TGTGCCAGCAGCCCCCAGGGACAGGGGTCCGGCTACACCTTC.